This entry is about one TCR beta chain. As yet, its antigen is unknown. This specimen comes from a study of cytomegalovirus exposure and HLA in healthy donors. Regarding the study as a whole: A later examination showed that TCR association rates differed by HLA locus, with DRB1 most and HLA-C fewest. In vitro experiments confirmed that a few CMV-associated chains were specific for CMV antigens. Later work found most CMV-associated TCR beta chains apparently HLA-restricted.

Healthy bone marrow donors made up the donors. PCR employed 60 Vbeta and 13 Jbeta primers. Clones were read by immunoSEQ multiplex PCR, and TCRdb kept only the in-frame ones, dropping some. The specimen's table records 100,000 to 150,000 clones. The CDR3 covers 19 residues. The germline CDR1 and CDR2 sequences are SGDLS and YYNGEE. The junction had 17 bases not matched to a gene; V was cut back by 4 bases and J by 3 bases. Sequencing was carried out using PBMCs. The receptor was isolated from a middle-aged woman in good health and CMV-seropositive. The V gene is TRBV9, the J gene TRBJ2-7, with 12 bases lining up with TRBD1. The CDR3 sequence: CASSKGPGQGAQKFYEQYF. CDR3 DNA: TGTGCCAGCAGCAAAGGCCCGGGACAGGGGGCCCAGAAGTTCTACGAGCAGTACTTC.